This T cell receptor beta chain was sequenced during a study of shared clonotypes between healthy human individuals (dated by TCRdb to 2018 to 2020). Regarding the study in general: The cohort included three men and a couple of women between 18 and 49 years of age. For each donor, CD4 naive and CD4 memory were each given three plates, CD8 naive was given two plates, and CD8 memory was given one plate. Blood TCR repertoires of five healthy adults were deeply sequenced to estimate repertoire size and the extent of clonotype sharing between individuals. To increase sequencing depth and limit assay-specific biases, different laboratories used diverse techniques to prepare libraries and sequence TCR repertoires. Leukapheresis yielded between about 0.85 and 9 billion PBMCs per donor. Results the study describes overall, beyond this receptor: Sharing across a few donors was observed for about 5% of naive CD4, less than 4% of naive CD8, 2% to 2.5% of memory CD4, and roughly 0.4% of memory CD8 clonotypes. Clonotypes shared by all four sorted-subset donors showed higher generation probabilities than non-shared clonotypes. The genetic and exposure-history diversity represented was limited by the small number of donors. Even with the large sequencing depth, rarefaction of the sorted-subset datasets indicated that sequencing was incomplete. Larger estimated clonotype richness was generally found for naive subsets than for memory subsets. Pairwise subsampling indicated that sequencing depth was expected to affect the degree of clonotype sharing among donors. Only blood was sampled, and tissue TCR repertoires likely differ from those in blood.

The cysteine opens and the phenylalanine closes a CDR3 of 16 amino acids. Of all the DNA, just the CDR3 is kept, 48 bases in frame from base 1. The germline V gene gives CDR1 as MGHRA and CDR2 as YSYEKL. V is cut back by 2 bases and J by 3 bases, with 7 bases in the junction unmatched. With respect to this clone: Its antigen remains unidentified. Base quality data are lacking; no much larger clone is found one base away.

The donors were healthy, HIV-negative adults who had no recently reported acute infections or vaccinations. All donors were Caucasian adults living in Nashville, Tennessee, USA. CD4+ T cells were enriched by magnetic negative selection, after which naive cells were positively selected on CD45RA and the negative fraction was taken as the memory subset. Blood was collected by leukapheresis, and PBMCs were isolated by Ficoll-Histopaque density gradient centrifugation and then cryopreserved in liquid nitrogen vapor phase. Purity and quantity of every magnetically sorted T cell population were checked by analytical flow cytometry. Genomic DNA was isolated from each sorted fraction and quantified by UV absorbance on a Nanodrop 2000c. Using the deep immunoSEQ assay, multiplex PCR amplified TCR CDR3 regions from genomic DNA. Genomic DNA extracted from each cell subset was distributed evenly over all wells of several immunoSEQ 96-well plates, and each plate served as one replicate. Each replicate PCR for sorted subsets received about 220 ng genomic DNA, equal to tens of thousands of T cell genomes. Purified libraries were measured with a Qubit 3.0 fluorometer, size-checked on a Bioanalyzer 2100, and measured again with the KAPA Library Quantification kit. Every immunoSEQ 96-well plate was sequenced on a separate single-read 150-cycle Illumina NextSeq 550 flow cell. Regarding the original processing steps: Because the immunoSEQ output included only junctional sequences and no quality scores, the filtering could not be the same as the filtering used for full-length reads. Sequences were annotated with PyIR, a Python wrapper for IgBLAST v1.9, using IMGT germline references to assign V/J genes and CDR3. Reads with weak V/J assignments (E-value above 1e-6), missing CDR3, stop codons, out-of-frame junctions, or ambiguous translated residues were removed. A V3J clonotype was defined by an identical inferred V gene, J gene, and CDR3 amino acid sequence. Percentage overlap between repertoires was computed as shared unique clonotypes divided by the size of the smaller repertoire. Richness of each repertoire was evaluated using RTK rarefaction, the Chao1 estimator, and Recon v2.1 estimates of unobserved clonotypes. Generation probabilities for all TCRbeta clonotypes obtained by the gDNA method from a handful of donors were computed using OLGA. Held by TCRdb, this immuneACCESS table contains in-frame sequences only and omits some clones. Under half of the omission traces to an unresolved V gene where checked; the cause of the rest is unknown. The DNA gave D and trimming, while V, J and clone size come from that table. The sample data list 2,100,000 or so clones, and 90% to 97% of these were observed just once. Approximately 0.13% of the sample rests with the top ten.

This sequence originates from a man between 18 and 29 years old in good health. This receptor chain uses TRBV4-1 and TRBJ2-5, and TRBD1 matches 9 of the central bases. Sequencing was performed on naive CD4+ T cells sorted from blood. The cell subset or site label of this sample denotes: CD45RA+ positively selected. The sequence in DNA is TGCGCCAGCAGCCAACCCTTGGGACAGGGAAAAGAGACCCAGTACTTC. It codes for CASSQPLGQGKETQYF.